This TCR beta chain was sequenced during a study of T cells in Graves' hyperthyroidism and ophthalmopathy. Overall study context: Pretreatment peripheral blood was obtained at initial diagnosis.

The CDR3 is 13 residues long. The V end was cut by 6 bases, the J end by 10 bases, with 18 bases between. What was amplified from RNA transcripts were TCR beta CDR3 regions. The primer set for the first-round RT-PCR of the TCR CDR3 was HTBI. From the multiplex PCR reads, TCRdb called clonotypes with MiXCR, one entry per CDR3 protein. This table holds 300,000 to 350,000 distinct CDR3 sequences, more than 11% found once. It was considered stable Graves' hyperthyroidism when ophthalmopathy did not progress within 18 months. Patients aged 18 to 65 had newly diagnosed hyperthyroidism of under 2 months' duration. This clonotype was recorded at least ten times.

The chain has TRBV12-3 or TRBV12-4 and TRBJ1-2; a possible D gene is TRBD1 (6 bases). Sequences were obtained from blood. The TCR was taken from a woman aged 25 to 45 with Graves' hyperthyroidism. In nucleotides, the CDR3 is TGTGCCAGCAGCCCGACAGGCTCGAGCGACTACACCTTC. Protein sequence: CASSPTGSSDYTF.